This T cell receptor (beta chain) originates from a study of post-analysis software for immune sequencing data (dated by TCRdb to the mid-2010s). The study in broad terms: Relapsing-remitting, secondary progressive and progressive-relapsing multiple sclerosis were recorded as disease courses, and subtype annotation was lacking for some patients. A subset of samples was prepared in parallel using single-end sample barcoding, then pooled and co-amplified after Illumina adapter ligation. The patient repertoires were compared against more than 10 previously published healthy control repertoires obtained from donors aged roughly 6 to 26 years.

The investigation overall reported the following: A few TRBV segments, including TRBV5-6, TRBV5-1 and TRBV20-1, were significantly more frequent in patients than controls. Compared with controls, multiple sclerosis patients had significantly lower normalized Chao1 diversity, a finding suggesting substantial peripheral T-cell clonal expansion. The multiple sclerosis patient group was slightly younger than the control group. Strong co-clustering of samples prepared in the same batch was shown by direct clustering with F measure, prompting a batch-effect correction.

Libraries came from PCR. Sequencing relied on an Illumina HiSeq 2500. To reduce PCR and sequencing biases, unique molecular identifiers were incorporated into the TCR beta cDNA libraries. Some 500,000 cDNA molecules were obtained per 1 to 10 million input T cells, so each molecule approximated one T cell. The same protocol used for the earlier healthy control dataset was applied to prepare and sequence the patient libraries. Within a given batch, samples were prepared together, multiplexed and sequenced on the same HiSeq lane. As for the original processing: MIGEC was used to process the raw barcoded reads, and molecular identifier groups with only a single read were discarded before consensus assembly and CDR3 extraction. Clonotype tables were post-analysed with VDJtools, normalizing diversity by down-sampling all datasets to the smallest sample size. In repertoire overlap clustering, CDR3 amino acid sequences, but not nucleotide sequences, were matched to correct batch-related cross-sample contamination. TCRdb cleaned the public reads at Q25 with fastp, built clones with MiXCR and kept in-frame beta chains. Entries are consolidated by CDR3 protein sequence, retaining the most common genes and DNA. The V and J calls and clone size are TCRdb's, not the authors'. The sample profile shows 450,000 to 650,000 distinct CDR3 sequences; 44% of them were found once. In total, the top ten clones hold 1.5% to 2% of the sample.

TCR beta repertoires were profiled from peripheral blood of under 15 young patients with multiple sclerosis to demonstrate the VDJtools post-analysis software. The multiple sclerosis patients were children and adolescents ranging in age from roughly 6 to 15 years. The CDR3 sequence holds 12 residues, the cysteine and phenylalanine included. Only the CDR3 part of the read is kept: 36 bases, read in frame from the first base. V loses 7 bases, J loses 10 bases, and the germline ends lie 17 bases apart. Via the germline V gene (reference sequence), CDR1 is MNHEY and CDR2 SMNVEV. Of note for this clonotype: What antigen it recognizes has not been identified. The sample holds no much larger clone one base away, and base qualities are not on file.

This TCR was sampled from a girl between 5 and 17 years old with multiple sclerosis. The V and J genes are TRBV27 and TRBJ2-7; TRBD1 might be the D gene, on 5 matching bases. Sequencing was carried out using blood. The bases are TGTGCCAGCAAAGACAGAGTAGACACCCAGTACTTC. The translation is CASKDRVDTQYF.